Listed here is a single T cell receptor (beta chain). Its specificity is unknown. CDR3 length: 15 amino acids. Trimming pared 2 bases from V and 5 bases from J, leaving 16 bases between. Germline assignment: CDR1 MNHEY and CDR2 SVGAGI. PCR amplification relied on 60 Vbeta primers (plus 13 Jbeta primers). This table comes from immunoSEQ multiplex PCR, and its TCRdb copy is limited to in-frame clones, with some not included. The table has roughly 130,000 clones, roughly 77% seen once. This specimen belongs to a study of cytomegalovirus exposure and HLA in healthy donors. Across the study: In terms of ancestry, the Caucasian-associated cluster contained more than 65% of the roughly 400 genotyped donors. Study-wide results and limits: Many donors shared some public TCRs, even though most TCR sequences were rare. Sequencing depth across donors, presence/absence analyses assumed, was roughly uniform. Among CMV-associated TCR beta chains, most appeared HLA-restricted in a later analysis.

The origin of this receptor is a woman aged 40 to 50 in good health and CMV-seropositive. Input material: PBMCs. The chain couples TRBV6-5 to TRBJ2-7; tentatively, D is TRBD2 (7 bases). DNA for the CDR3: TGTGCCAGCAGTTACCGGGGGGCGGTGGGCAACGAGCAGTACTTC. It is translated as CASSYRGAVGNEQYF.